The present entry profiles one T cell receptor (beta chain) with its context. Its matching antigen is unknown. V gave up 6 bases and J gave up 3 bases; unmatched junction bases: 14. The V gene's germline CDR1 is SGHTA and CDR2 FQGNSA. The CDR3 runs 16 residues. The record originates from a study of shared clonotypes between healthy human individuals. There were no recent acute infections or vaccinations among the donors, who were healthy HIV-negative adults. Every donor was a Caucasian adult from Nashville, Tennessee. Study findings and constraints: A few donors shared about 4.8% of their naive CD4 clonotypes.

Libraries were prepared by immunoSEQ multiplex PCR; TCRdb keeps only in-frame clonotypes and omits some of them. The sample includes some 350,000 clones, approximately 79% of them seen just once. This clonotype originated in a man aged 30-40 years in good health. The chain uses TRBV7-2 and TRBJ2-7, with TRBD2 matching 7 bases. Specimen: memory CD4+ T cells sorted from blood. Subset here: CD45RA-negative fraction. The CDR3 sequence is CASSSLGGRDLYEQYF. CDR3 sequence (DNA): TGTGCCAGCAGTTCCCTGGGGGGGAGGGACCTCTACGAGCAGTACTTC. The full variable domain, rest sourced from reference TRBV7-2 and TRBJ2-7, is GAGVSQSPSNKVTEKGKDVELRCDPISGHTALYWYRQSLGQGLEFLIYFQGNSAPDKSGLPSDRFSAERTGGSVSTLTIQRTQQEDSAVYLCASSSLGGRDLYEQYFGPGTRLTVT.